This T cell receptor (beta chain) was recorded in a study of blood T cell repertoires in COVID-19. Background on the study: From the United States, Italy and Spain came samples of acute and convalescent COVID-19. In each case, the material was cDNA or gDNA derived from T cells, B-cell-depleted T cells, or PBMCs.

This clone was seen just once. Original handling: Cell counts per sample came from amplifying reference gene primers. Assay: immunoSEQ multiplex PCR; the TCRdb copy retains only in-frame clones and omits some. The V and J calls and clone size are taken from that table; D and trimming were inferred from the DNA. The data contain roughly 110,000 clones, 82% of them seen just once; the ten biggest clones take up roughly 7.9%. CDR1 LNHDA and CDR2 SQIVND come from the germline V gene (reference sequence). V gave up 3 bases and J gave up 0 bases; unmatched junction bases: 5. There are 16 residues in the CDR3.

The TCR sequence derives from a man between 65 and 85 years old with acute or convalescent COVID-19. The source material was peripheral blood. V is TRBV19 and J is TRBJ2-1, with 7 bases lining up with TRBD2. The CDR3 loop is CASSMSSGGSYNEQFF. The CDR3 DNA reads TGTGCCAGTAGTATGTCTAGCGGAGGCTCCTACAATGAGCAGTTCTTC.